These T cell receptor beta chains were read from a single sample in a study of monozygotic twins with inflammatory bowel disease. TCRdb reprocessed the 5' RACE reads and keeps a single row for each CDR3 protein, giving no DNA. Its clone listing holds approximately 330,000 distinct CDR3 sequences. Source material: blood. The receptors shown here come from a human donor with ulcerative colitis or Crohn's disease, or a healthy co-twin of an affected twin (not recorded which). Both conserved end residues are part of each CDR3. Each record gives: CDR3 length, J gene, V gene, CDR3 protein.

>17|TRBJ2-1|TRBV5-1
CASSSASGRARYNEQFF
>14|TRBJ2-1|TRBV5-1
CASSLQAQNNEQFF
>12|TRBJ2-7|TRBV21-1
CASSNWGAGQYF
>13|TRBJ2-3|TRBV29-1
CSVVSQSTDTQYF
>15|TRBJ2-7|TRBV5-6
CASSLEGYGGDEQYF
>15|TRBJ2-7|TRBV7-3
CASSLNPGRAYEQYF
>16|TRBJ2-2|TRBV4-1
CASSQPGLVVSGELFF
>13|TRBJ1-5|TRBV12-3/TRBV12-4
CASSLPNRGPQHF
>16|TRBJ2-1|TRBV5-1
CASSSGQTSGHNEQFF
>16|TRBJ1-1|TRBV5-1
CASSWGFTGGSTEAFF
>15|TRBJ2-7|TRBV12-3/TRBV12-4
CASSRQGALSYEQYF
>14|TRBJ2-2|TRBV20-1
CSAFRRDSAGELFF
>14|TRBJ1-1|TRBV7-9
CASRPKGVNTEAFF
>16|TRBJ1-4|TRBV6-2/TRBV6-3
CASRPTGGPVNEKLFF